The entry below describes one T cell receptor (beta chain). Its antigen is undetermined. The data originate from a study of T cell responses to AZD1222 COVID-19 vaccine. Sequencing used immunoSEQ multiplex PCR; TCRdb keeps in-frame clones, though not all of them. This table has fewer than 200,000 clones, approximately 94% appearing once. Whole-study results and caveats: Clonal diversity was possibly underestimated; the donors were predominantly white British and more often female. Researchers report vaccine-associated CD4 TCRs spanning spike, with dominance at 160-218 and 743-854. Compared with day 0, the breadth and depth of the Spike-specific TCR repertoire rose significantly after two doses of AZD1222. Baseline antibody screening turned up just six or seven seropositive AZD1222 recipients.

CDR3 size: 14 residues. V lost 5 bases to trimming and J lost 2 bases, with 10 bases between them. Germline V gene data show CDR1 as KGHDR and CDR2 as SFDVKD. The chain employs TRBV24-1 and TRBJ2-3; D is unresolved. This TCR was sampled from an adult who received the MenACWY meningococcal vaccine as a control. Sample: peripheral blood, taken 28 days after the second dose of the MenACWY control vaccine. The CDR3 region is CATSVKGSTDTQYF. The CDR3 DNA is TGTGCCACCAGTGTGAAGGGCTCCACAGATACGCAGTATTTT.